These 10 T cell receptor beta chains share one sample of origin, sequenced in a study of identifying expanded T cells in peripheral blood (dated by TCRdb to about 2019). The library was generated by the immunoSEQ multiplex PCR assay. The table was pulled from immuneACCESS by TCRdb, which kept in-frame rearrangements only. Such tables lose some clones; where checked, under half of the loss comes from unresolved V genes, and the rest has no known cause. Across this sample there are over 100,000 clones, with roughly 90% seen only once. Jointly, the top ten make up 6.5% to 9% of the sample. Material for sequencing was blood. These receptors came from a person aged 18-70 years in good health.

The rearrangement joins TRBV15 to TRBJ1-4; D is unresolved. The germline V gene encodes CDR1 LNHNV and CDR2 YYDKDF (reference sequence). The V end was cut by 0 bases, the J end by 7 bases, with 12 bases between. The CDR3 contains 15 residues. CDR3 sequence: CATSRDPGFSEKLFF. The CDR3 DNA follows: TGTGCCACCAGCAGAGATCCCGGATTTTCTGAAAAACTGTTTTTT.

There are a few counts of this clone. CDR3 DNA sequence: TGTGCCAGCTCACCCAACAGGGAGCAGCCCCAGCATTTT. Translation: CASSPNREQPQHF. This chain links TRBV18 with TRBJ1-5, with TRBD1 as a possible D gene (6 bases). Trimming left V 3 bases short and J 7 bases short, with 10 bases between. This CDR3 comprises 13 residues. Germline V gene data show CDR1 as KGHSH and CDR2 as LQKENI.

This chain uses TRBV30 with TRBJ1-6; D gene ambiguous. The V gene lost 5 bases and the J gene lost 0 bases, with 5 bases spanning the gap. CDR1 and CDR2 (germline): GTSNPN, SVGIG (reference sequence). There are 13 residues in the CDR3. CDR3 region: CAWGSSYNSPLHF. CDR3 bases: TGTGCCTGGGGGAGCTCCTATAATTCACCCCTCCACTTT.

CDR3 amino acids: CASSTLYTEAFF. CDR3 nucleotides: TGTGCCAGCAGTACTTTATACACTGAAGCTTTCTTT. The V gene is TRBV28, the J gene TRBJ1-1; D unresolved. V lost 5 bases to trimming and J lost 3 bases, with 7 bases between them. Germline CDR1 is MDHEN and CDR2 is SYDVKM. The CDR3 contains 12 residues.

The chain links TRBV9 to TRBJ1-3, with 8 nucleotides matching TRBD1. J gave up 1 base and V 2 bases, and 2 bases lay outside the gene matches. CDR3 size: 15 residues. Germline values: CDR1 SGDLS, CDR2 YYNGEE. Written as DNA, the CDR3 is TGTGCCAGCAGCGTTACAGGGGGATCTGGAAACACCATATATTTT. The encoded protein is CASSVTGGSGNTIYF.

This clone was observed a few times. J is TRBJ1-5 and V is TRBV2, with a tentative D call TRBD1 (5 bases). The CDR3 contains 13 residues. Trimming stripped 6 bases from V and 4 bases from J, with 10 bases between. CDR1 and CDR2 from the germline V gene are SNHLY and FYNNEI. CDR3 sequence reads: CASRGRGNQPQHF. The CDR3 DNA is TGTGCCAGCAGGGGGCGAGGGAATCAGCCCCAGCATTTT.

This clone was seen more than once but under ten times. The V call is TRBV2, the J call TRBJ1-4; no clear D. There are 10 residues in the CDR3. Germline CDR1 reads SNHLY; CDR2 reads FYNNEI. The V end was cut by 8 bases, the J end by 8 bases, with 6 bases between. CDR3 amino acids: CASGGEKLFF. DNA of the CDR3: TGTGCCAGCGGAGGGGAAAAACTGTTTTTT. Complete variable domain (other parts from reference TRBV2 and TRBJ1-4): EPEVTQTPSHQVTQMGQEVILRCVPISNHLYFYWYRQILGQKVEFLVSFYNNEISEKSEIFDDQFSVERPDGSNFTLKIRSTKLEDSAMYFCASGGEKLFFGSGTQLSVL.

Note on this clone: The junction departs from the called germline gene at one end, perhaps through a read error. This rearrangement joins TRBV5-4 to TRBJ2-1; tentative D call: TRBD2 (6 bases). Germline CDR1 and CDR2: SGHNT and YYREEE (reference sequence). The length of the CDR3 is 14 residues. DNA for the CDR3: TGTGCCAGCAGCTCGGGCGGGACTTACACTGAGCAGTTCTTC. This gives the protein CASSSGGTYTEQFF.

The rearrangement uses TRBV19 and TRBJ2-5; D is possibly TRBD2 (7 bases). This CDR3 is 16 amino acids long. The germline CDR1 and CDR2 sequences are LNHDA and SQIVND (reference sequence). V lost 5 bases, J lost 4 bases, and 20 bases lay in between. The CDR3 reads CASSQRGGGVGETQYF. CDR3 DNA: TGTGCCAGTAGTCAAAGGGGGGGAGGAGTCGGAGAGACCCAGTACTTC.

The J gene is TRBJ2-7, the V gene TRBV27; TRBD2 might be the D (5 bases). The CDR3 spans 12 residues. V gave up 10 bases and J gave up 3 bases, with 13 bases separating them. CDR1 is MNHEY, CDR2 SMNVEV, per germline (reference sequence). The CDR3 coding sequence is TGTGCCACCCGGGCGGGCCTCTACGAGCAGTACTTC. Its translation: CATRAGLYEQYF.